Following are 10 T cell receptor beta chains from one sample sequenced in a study of regulatory T cells in long-lasting Graves disease. The time point here: newly diagnosed GD, antithyroid drugs for less than 3 months. RNA extracted from PBMCs served as the sequencing template. CDR3 regions were amplified by Arm-PCR using iRepertoire HTBI primers to build TCR beta libraries. TCRdb called the multiplex PCR reads again in MiXCR, with one record for every CDR3 protein. Here the sample spans roughly 510,000 distinct CDR3 sequences, 16% being singletons. The same specimen was also included in a second study, on T cells in Graves' hyperthyroidism and ophthalmopathy.

Sample: peripheral blood mononuclear cells (PBMCs), taken at new diagnosis, from a patient treated with antithyroid drugs. The origin of the receptors is a man aged 18 to 30 with Graves disease.

This clonotype has ten or more counts. The rearrangement joins TRBV5-4 to TRBJ2-1, with TRBD1 matching 10 bases. The CDR3 is made up of 16 amino acids. The germline CDR1 and CDR2 sequences are SGHNT and YYREEE (reference sequence). After removal of 3 bases from V and 4 bases from J, the junction contained 7 bases not matched to a gene. CDR3 in DNA: TGTGCCAGCAGCTGGAATGTGGGACAGGGGTACAATGAGCAGTTCTTC. Translation: CASSWNVGQGYNEQFF.

This clonotype has ten or more counts. The CDR3 bases are TGTGCCAGCAGTGCCCGGTGGACTAGCGGGATAGATACGCAGTATTTT. Protein product: CASSARWTSGIDTQYF. This chain links TRBV6-1 with TRBJ2-3, with TRBD2 matching 12 bases. V was pared by 4 bases and J by 5 bases, with 7 bases of the junction left unmatched. The length of the CDR3 is 16 residues. CDR1 and CDR2 (germline): MNHNS, SASEGT.

This clonotype was recorded many times. The chain uses TRBV30 and TRBJ2-3, with TRBD1 identical over 8 bases. J was trimmed by 2 bases and V by 8 bases; bases with no gene match: 6. The V gene's germline CDR1 is GTSNPN and CDR2 SVGIG (reference sequence). The CDR3 spans 13 residues. This CDR3 is CAHTQGATDTQYF. In nucleotides, the CDR3 is TGTGCCCACACCCAGGGGGCCACAGATACGCAGTATTTT.

This clonotype was found many times. The gene calls are TRBV28 and TRBJ2-7; TRBD2 aligns across 7 bases. The germline CDR1 and CDR2 sequences are MDHEN and SYDVKM. This CDR3 is 12 amino acids long. Unmatched junction bases numbered 6, after V lost 6 bases and J lost 7 bases. The CDR3 bases are TGTGCCAGCAGATCGGGGGGTAGGGAGCAGTACTTC. Translation gives CASRSGGREQYF.

This clonotype was counted ten times or more. This rearrangement joins TRBV12-3 or TRBV12-4 to TRBJ1-4; D unclear. The CDR3 totals 13 residues. The V and J ends lost 2 bases and 2 bases respectively, with 3 bases between them. The CDR3 sequence is CASSLRTNEKLFF. The CDR3 region has the DNA TGTGCCAGCAGTTTACGGACTAATGAAAAACTGTTTTTT.

This clonotype occurred many times. V usage is TRBV27 and J usage is TRBJ2-7; 8 nucleotides agree with TRBD2. J lost 3 bases, V lost 4 bases, and 8 bases had no gene match. Germline V gene sequence: CDR1 MNHEY, CDR2 SMNVEV (reference sequence). This CDR3 has 15 residues. CDR3 nucleotides: TGTGCCAGCAGTTCCTCTAGCGGGCTATACTACGAGCAGTACTTC. Translated, it gives CASSSSSGLYYEQYF.

V is TRBV6-1 and J is TRBJ2-1, with D possibly matching TRBD2 (5 bases). The CDR3 extends over 15 amino acids. Germline values: CDR1 MNHNS, CDR2 SASEGT. The V gene lost 3 bases and the J gene lost 4 bases, with 13 bases spanning the gap. The CDR3, as DNA: TGTGCCAGCAGTGAGTTGAGGGTTAGATACAATGAGCAGTTCTTC. Its protein is CASSELRVRYNEQFF.

In its sample, this clonotype was seen a few times. The V and J genes are TRBV15 and TRBJ2-7; 8 bases match TRBD1. With 3 bases clipped from V and 2 bases from J, the junction kept 3 bases outside the gene matches. The germline CDR1 and CDR2 sequences are LNHNV and YYDKDF (reference sequence). CDR3 size: 14 residues. The DNA for the CDR3 is TGTGCCACCAGCAGCGGGACAGGCCCCTACGAGCAGTACTTC. It is translated as CATSSGTGPYEQYF. Variable domain in full (rest from reference TRBV15 and TRBJ2-7): DAMVIQNPRYQVTQFGKPVTLSCSQTLNHNVMYWYQQKSSQAPKLLFHYYDKDFNNEADTPDNFQSRRPNTSFCFLDIRSPGLGDTAMYLCATSSGTGPYEQYFGPGTRLTVT.

This clonotype was counted ten times or more. This chain links TRBV20-1 with TRBJ2-7; a weak D match, TRBD1 (6 bases). The CDR3 sequence is 14 residues long. Per the germline V gene, CDR1 is DFQATT and CDR2 is SNEGSKA (reference sequence). Deletions cut 2 bases from V and 7 bases from J, with 18 bases between. CDR3 DNA sequence: TGCAGTGCTAGAACCAGGGGTGCGGCATGGGAGCAGTACTTC. It encodes CSARTRGAAWEQYF.

At least ten counts were recorded for this clonotype. The chain uses TRBV6-2 or TRBV6-3 and TRBJ2-7; D gene ambiguous. The CDR3 loop spans 12 amino acids. Looked up from germline, CDR1 is MNHEY and CDR2 is SVGEGT. The V end was cut by 2 bases, the J end by 5 bases, with 7 bases between. In DNA form, the CDR3 reads TGTGCCAGCAGTTACACCTGGCACGAGCAGTACTTC. Translation gives CASSYTWHEQYF.